The 13 T cell receptor beta chains reported below all come from one sample, sequenced in a study of control samples from healthy donors and cancer patients. Assay used: immunoSEQ multiplex PCR; TCRdb lists only in-frame clones, some missing. Among about 94,000 clones listed, around 86% were seen once. Sequencing was done on a sample of blood. The receptors were sampled from a woman aged 45-60 years in good health.

The chain uses TRBV23-1 and TRBJ1-1; tentative D call: TRBD1 (6 bases). TRBV23-1 is known as an ORF, though its function is uncertain. This CDR3 is built from 17 residues. Trimming cost V 4 bases and J 0 bases, with 18 bases left between them. The chain's CDR3 is CASSPDGRGLLNTEAFF. The DNA for the CDR3 is TGCGCCAGCAGTCCCGACGGCAGGGGCTTATTGAACACTGAAGCTTTCTTT.

The V and J genes are TRBV4-3 and TRBJ1-4; D may be TRBD1 (5 bases). The V end lost 4 bases, the J end lost 0 bases, and 12 bases lay between the germline ends. Per the germline V gene, CDR1 is LGHNA and CDR2 is YSLEER. The CDR3 runs to 16 residues. The CDR3 here is CASSRRPGATNEKLFF. The CDR3 bases are TGCGCCAGCAGCCGGCGCCCGGGGGCAACTAATGAAAAACTGTTTTTT.

The V call is TRBV28, the J call TRBJ1-2; no firm D call. The CDR3 loop spans 14 amino acids. V shed 2 bases and J shed 2 bases, with 9 bases lying between them. Germline V gives CDR1 MDHEN, CDR2 SYDVKM. The DNA for the CDR3 is TGTGCCAGCAGTTTAAATGGTGAAAACTATGGCTACACCTTC. Residues: CASSLNGENYGYTF.

The genes are TRBV4-3 and TRBJ1-2; D remains unclear. The CDR3 has 14 residues. V shed 0 bases and J shed 7 bases, with 12 bases lying between them. Germline loops: CDR1 LGHNA, CDR2 YSLEER. The DNA for the CDR3 is TGCGCCAGCAGCCAAGAACCAGTTTTAGGTGGCTACACCTTC. Encoded protein: CASSQEPVLGGYTF.

V usage is TRBV15 and J usage is TRBJ1-2; D ambiguous. With 0 bases removed from V and 7 bases from J, the gap between germline ends came to 15 bases. The CDR3 consists of 15 residues. From germline, CDR1 is LNHNV and CDR2 YYDKDF (reference sequence). The CDR3, as DNA: TGTGCCACCAGCAGAGACGCCCGGGAGATAGGTGGCTACACCTTC. Its protein product is CATSRDAREIGGYTF.

The chain recombines TRBV4-3 with TRBJ2-5; D is perhaps TRBD1 or TRBD2 (6 bases each). Trimming shortened V by 0 bases and J by 5 bases, and 13 bases separated the two germline ends. Germline CDR1 reads LGHNA; CDR2 reads YSLEER. The CDR3 is 15 residues long. CDR3 region: CASSQDGGGVETQYF. The CDR3 region has the DNA TGCGCCAGCAGCCAAGATGGGGGCGGGGTGGAGACCCAGTACTTC.

This clone was recorded a few times. This chain joins TRBV11-3 and TRBJ1-5, with 8 positions matching TRBD1. CDR1 is SGHNT, CDR2 YENEEA, per germline. The V and J ends lost 5 bases and 2 bases, in that order; junction bases with no gene match: 5. The CDR3 spans 15 residues. CDR3 sequence reads: CASSPGGGGNQPQHF. CDR3 coding DNA: TGTGCCAGCAGCCCAGGGGGCGGGGGCAATCAGCCCCAGCATTTT. The complete variable domain, with remaining parts taken from reference TRBV11-3 and TRBJ1-5, reads EAGVVQSPRYKIIEKKQPVAFWCNPISGHNTLYWYLQNLGQGPELLIRYENEEAVDDSQLPKDRFSAERLKGVDSTLKIQPAELGDSAVYLCASSPGGGGNQPQHFGDGTRLSIL.

The CDR3 nucleotides are TGTGCCAGCTCACAAACTTTAGGGACAGCAGAAAAACTGTTTTTT. Its protein product is CASSQTLGTAEKLFF. The gene calls are TRBV18 and TRBJ1-4; 7 bases align to TRBD1. Germline V gene lookup returns CDR1 KGHSH and CDR2 LQKENI. Germline trimming cut 4 bases from V and 8 bases from J; bases unmatched to any gene: 10. The CDR3 sequence is 15 residues long.

This clone came up once. This sequence joins TRBV27 and TRBJ1-2; possible D gene TRBD1, 6 bases. Germline V gene data show CDR1 as MNHEY and CDR2 as SMNVEV (reference sequence). This CDR3 contains 15 residues. Trimming pared 5 bases from V and 8 bases from J, leaving 21 bases between. The CDR3 DNA sequence: TGTGCCAGCAGTGGGAGGGGGGCTAGGCTTAGAGGCTACACCTTC. This translates into CASSGRGARLRGYTF.

The gene calls are TRBV25-1 and TRBJ1-5, with D uncertain. The germline CDR1 and CDR2 sequences are MGHDK and SYGVNS. Trimming removed 2 bases at V and 6 bases at J, with 8 bases between. CDR3 size: 13 residues. Written as DNA, the CDR3 is TGTGCCAGCAGTGAAAATAGTGGTCAGCCCCAGCATTTT. Encoded protein: CASSENSGQPQHF.

The chain couples TRBV7-6 to TRBJ2-5; TRBD2 agrees at 12 bases. The CDR3 totals 16 residues. CDR1 SGHVS and CDR2 FNYEAQ come from the germline V gene. After removal of 4 bases from V and 1 base from J, the junction contained 4 bases not matched to a gene. For the CDR3, the DNA is TGTGCCAGCAGCTACGCTAGCGGGGGGGCCCAAGAGACCCAGTACTTC. It codes for CASSYASGGAQETQYF.

This chain links TRBV4-3 with TRBJ2-1; TRBD2 agrees at 8 bases. The length of the CDR3 is 18 residues. CDR1 and CDR2 from the germline V gene are LGHNA and YSLEER. The trim removed 0 bases at V and 5 bases at J, leaving 12 bases unmatched. This CDR3 reads CASSQDYLPAGEDNEQFF. The CDR3 nucleotides read TGCGCCAGCAGCCAAGATTACCTCCCAGCGGGGGAAGACAATGAGCAGTTCTTC.

V is TRBV4-2 and J is TRBJ1-4; D uncertain. V lost 6 bases and J 7 bases, leaving 18 bases between the germline ends. The CDR3 has 15 residues. The germline V gene has CDR1 LGHNA and CDR2 YNFKEQ. The CDR3 DNA follows: TGTGCCAGCAGTCGTGGACCCCTATTCGGTGAAAAACTGTTTTTT. It codes for CASSRGPLFGEKLFF.